A single sample is the source of the 29 T cell receptor beta chains below, sequenced in a study of T cell changes during pregnancy in multiple sclerosis. The repertoire was sequenced with immunoSEQ multiplex PCR; TCRdb's copy has only in-frame clones and lacks some. There are more than 80,000 clones in the sample; 92% occur only once, and 1.5% lies in the top ten. This sample comprised peripheral blood, obtained in the first trimester of pregnancy. Every receptor here comes from a female donor with multiple sclerosis, enrolled in a pregnancy study.

V gene TRBV2 combines with J gene TRBJ2-5, with D possibly matching TRBD2 (5 bases). Germline CDR1 SNHLY, CDR2 FYNNEI. The CDR3 runs to 19 residues. V lost 4 bases, J lost 2 bases, and 26 bases lay in between. The CDR3 here is CASSGGFSGLQTPQETQYF. The DNA of the CDR3 is TGTGCCAGCAGTGGAGGATTTTCAGGACTCCAGACCCCGCAAGAGACCCAGTACTTC.

This clone showed up just once. The V gene is TRBV6-1, the J gene TRBJ1-1; a weak D match, TRBD1 (5 bases). V lost 4 bases, J lost 5 bases, and 11 bases lay in between. This CDR3 region has 13 residues. CDR1 is MNHNS, CDR2 SASEGT, per germline. The CDR3 DNA sequence: TGTGCCAGCAGTGCTCTGCAGGGAACTGAAGCTTTCTTT. It yields the protein CASSALQGTEAFF.

This clone was seen just once. V usage is TRBV18 and J usage is TRBJ1-3, with 8 bases lining up with TRBD1. Germline assignment: CDR1 KGHSH and CDR2 LQKENI. The length of the CDR3 is 15 residues. Trimming cost V 8 bases and J 7 bases; bases outside gene matches: 13. Here the CDR3 DNA reads TGTGCCAGCACCCGGGACAGGCGTCAAGGGAACACCATATATTTT. Amino acid sequence: CASTRDRRQGNTIYF.

A single count supports this clone. This chain joins TRBV19 and TRBJ1-1, with D tentatively TRBD1 (6 bases). Germline V lookup: CDR1 LNHDA, CDR2 SQIVND (reference sequence). Trimming shortened V by 3 bases and J by 4 bases, and 18 bases separated the two germline ends. The CDR3 covers 16 residues. The CDR3: CASSILSTGLGTEAFF. CDR3 nucleotides: TGTGCCAGTAGTATCCTCTCGACAGGCCTTGGCACTGAAGCTTTCTTT.

V gene TRBV10-2 combines with J gene TRBJ2-7; D gene unclear. This CDR3 is built from 16 residues. Trimming pared 2 bases from V and 0 bases from J, leaving 14 bases between. CDR1 is WSHSY, CDR2 SAAADI, per germline. This CDR3 reads CASSEGWASLSYEQYF. CDR3 bases: TGCGCCAGCAGTGAGGGGTGGGCGTCCCTCTCCTACGAGCAGTACTTC.

The chain is built from TRBV7-8 and TRBJ2-2, with D possibly being TRBD2 (5 bases). V was clipped by 5 bases and J by 1 base, with 14 bases between them. The CDR3 is 16 residues long. CDR1 SGHVS and CDR2 FQNEAQ come from the germline V gene. CDR3 DNA sequence: TGTGCCAGCAGCACCCTCGGCGGAGGGAACACCGGGGAGCTGTTTTTT. This sequence encodes CASSTLGGGNTGELFF.

This chain's CDR3 is CASSIERRSYGYTF. Here the CDR3 DNA reads TGTGCCAGTAGTATTGAGCGACGGAGCTATGGCTACACCTTC. The genes are TRBV19 and TRBJ1-2; no clear D. Per germline, CDR1 LNHDA and CDR2 SQIVND (reference sequence). The V gene lost 3 bases and the J gene lost 4 bases, with 12 bases spanning the gap. This CDR3 region has 14 residues.

DNA for the CDR3: TGTGCCTGGAGTCGAGGGGGGAACACTGAAGCTTTCTTT. Translation: CAWSRGGNTEAFF. The chain links TRBV30 to TRBJ1-1; TRBD1 might be the D (6 bases). The CDR3 has 13 amino acids. Per germline, CDR1 GTSNPN and CDR2 SVGIG (reference sequence). V shed 2 bases and J shed 1 base, with 8 bases lying between them.

The chain combines TRBV10-1 with TRBJ2-1; a weak D match, TRBD2 (5 bases). CDR1 is WNHNN, CDR2 SYGVQD, per germline (reference sequence). The CDR3 is 17 residues long. With 3 bases removed from V and 4 bases from J, the gap between germline ends came to 19 bases. CDR3 sequence reads: CASSEDGMYWEYNEQFF. The CDR3, as DNA: TGCGCCAGCAGTGAAGACGGGATGTATTGGGAGTACAATGAGCAGTTCTTC.

The chain couples TRBV25-1 to TRBJ2-7; D is possibly TRBD2 (5 bases). The length of the CDR3 is 12 residues. The germline gives CDR1 MGHDK, CDR2 SYGVNS. Trimming left V 10 bases short and J 2 bases short, with 12 bases between. The CDR3 nucleotides are TGTGCCACGCCGACGGGAACCTACGAGCAGTACTTC. The encoded protein is CATPTGTYEQYF.

This chain links TRBV27 with TRBJ2-1; 14 nucleotides line up with TRBD2. The ends lost 6 bases at V and 9 bases at J; junction bases unmatched: 13. This CDR3 has 17 residues. Germline V gives CDR1 MNHEY, CDR2 SMNVEV (reference sequence). The CDR3 region is CASSRDAGTSGSTEQFF. CDR3 coding DNA: TGTGCCAGCAGCCGGGACGCCGGGACTAGCGGGAGCACTGAGCAGTTCTTC.

As DNA, the CDR3 is TGTGCCAGTAGTATAACTAGCGGGGGTGACAGCACAGATACGCAGTATTTT. Encoded protein: CASSITSGGDSTDTQYF. This sequence joins TRBV19 and TRBJ2-3, with 11 bases lining up with TRBD2. V lost 2 bases and J lost 0; bases outside the gene matches: 4. This CDR3 is 17 amino acids long. CDR1 and CDR2 from the germline V gene are LNHDA and SQIVND (reference sequence).

The gene calls are TRBV15 and TRBJ2-7; a weak D match, TRBD1 (6 bases). Germline values: CDR1 LNHNV, CDR2 YYDKDF (reference sequence). Between the trimmed V and J ends, which lost 1 base and 2 bases, there was a span of 33 bases. The CDR3 runs to 22 residues. The CDR3 coding sequence is TGTGCCACCAGCAGAGCCCCTGGCAGGGGCAAAGAAAAGATAATCGATGCCTACGAGCAGTACTTC. Translation: CATSRAPGRGKEKIIDAYEQYF. Looking up the rest from reference TRBV15 and TRBJ2-7 gives the full variable domain: DAMVIQNPRYQVTQFGKPVTLSCSQTLNHNVMYWYQQKSSQAPKLLFHYYDKDFNNEADTPDNFQSRRPNTSFCFLDIRSPGLGDTAMYLCATSRAPGRGKEKIIDAYEQYFGPGTRLTVT.

The CDR3 region is CASSESAAGGSYNEQFF. In DNA form, the CDR3 reads TGTGCCAGCAGTGAATCGGCGGCGGGAGGCTCCTACAATGAGCAGTTCTTC. The gene calls are TRBV2 and TRBJ2-1, with 8 bases lining up with TRBD2. Per the germline V gene, CDR1 is SNHLY and CDR2 is FYNNEI. This CDR3 comprises 17 residues. J gave up 0 bases and V 2 bases, and 6 bases lay outside the gene matches.

About this clone: The sample holds other DNA sequences that translate to the same CDR3. The chain combines TRBV5-1 with TRBJ2-3; possibly TRBD2 for D (6 bases). Trimming shortened V by 2 bases and J by 6 bases, and 10 bases separated the two germline ends. Germline V lookup: CDR1 SGHRS, CDR2 YFSETQ. The CDR3 covers 13 residues. In nucleotides, the CDR3 is TGCGCCAGCAGCTTAGGAGGGGCGGATACGCAGTATTTT. Translated: CASSLGGADTQYF. Full variable domain (remainder filled in from reference TRBV5-1 and TRBJ2-3): KAGVTQTPRYLIKTRGQQVTLSCSPISGHRSVSWYQQTPGQGLQFLFEYFSETQRNKGNFPGRFSGRQFSNSRSEMNVSTLELGDSALYLCASSLGGADTQYFGPGTRLTVL.

J is TRBJ2-7 and V is TRBV7-2; D unresolved. The CDR3 extends over 13 amino acids. Germline assignment: CDR1 SGHTA and CDR2 FQGNSA. Deletions cut 1 base from V and 2 bases from J, with 6 bases between. The CDR3 is CASSLVVAYEQYF. The CDR3 nucleotides are TGTGCCAGCAGCTTAGTTGTAGCCTACGAGCAGTACTTC.

The rearrangement links TRBV4-1 to TRBJ2-7; 7 bases line up with TRBD2. Trimming removed 1 base from V and 2 bases from J; junction bases left unmatched: 5. Germline lookup yields CDR1 MGHRA and CDR2 YSYEKL. The CDR3 is 15 amino acids. DNA of the CDR3: TGCGCCAGCAGCCAAGGGCGGGGGACCCCCTACGAGCAGTACTTC. This translates into CASSQGRGTPYEQYF.

The V gene is TRBV9, the J gene TRBJ2-1; unclear D gene. The CDR3 is made up of 13 amino acids. The V and J ends lost 4 bases and 9 bases respectively, with 14 bases between them. The V gene's germline CDR1 is SGDLS and CDR2 YYNGEE. Here the CDR3 DNA reads TGTGCCAGCAGCCCAGCCGGGTTCGGTGAGCAGTTCTTC. Its translation is CASSPAGFGEQFF.

The chain employs TRBV29-1 and TRBJ1-1; 7 bases agree with TRBD1. Germline lookup yields CDR1 SQVTM and CDR2 ANQGSEA. The CDR3 covers 13 residues. The ends lost 2 bases at V and 8 bases at J; junction bases unmatched: 8. CDR3 amino acids: CSVELGGQFEAFF. The CDR3 DNA reads TGCAGCGTTGAACTCGGGGGACAGTTCGAAGCTTTCTTT.

The chain carries TRBV28 and TRBJ1-5; TRBD1 might be the D (5 bases). CDR1 and CDR2 (germline): MDHEN, SYDVKM. V was cut by 7 bases and J by 10 bases, with 26 bases left in between. This CDR3 comprises 16 residues. Written as DNA, the CDR3 is TGTGCCAGCACTACTACGTGGGGTCAGGGAAATTTACCCCAGCATTTT. It codes for CASTTTWGQGNLPQHF.

J is TRBJ1-2 and V is TRBV13; 10 nucleotides align to TRBD1. The germline CDR1 and CDR2 sequences are PRHDT and FYEKMQ (reference sequence). Trimming at V came to 0 bases and at J to 4 bases, leaving 5 bases not matched to a gene. CDR3 length equals 16 residues. CDR3: CASSLGRGQGVYGYTF. DNA of the CDR3: TGTGCCAGCAGCTTAGGCCGAGGACAGGGGGTCTATGGCTACACCTTC.

The chain carries TRBV27 and TRBJ2-1, with D unresolved. The V end lost 2 bases, the J end lost 0 bases, and 8 bases lay between the germline ends. The CDR3 runs 15 residues. CDR1 MNHEY and CDR2 SMNVEV come from the germline V gene (reference sequence). The CDR3 DNA sequence: TGTGCCAGCAGTTTACTCTTGAGCTCCTACAATGAGCAGTTCTTC. This codes for CASSLLLSSYNEQFF.

V usage is TRBV27 and J usage is TRBJ2-7; 12 nucleotides line up with TRBD1. CDR1 is MNHEY, CDR2 SMNVEV, per germline (reference sequence). The V segment lost 4 bases and the J segment 5 bases; nucleotides outside the gene matches: 12. The CDR3 contains 17 residues. DNA of the CDR3: TGTGCCAGCAGTTCCTCCCCCGGGACAGGGGGCTTCAACGAGCAGTACTTC. Its protein is CASSSSPGTGGFNEQYF.

The J gene is TRBJ1-1, the V gene TRBV4-1; D remains unclear. The CDR3 consists of 15 residues. Per the germline V gene, CDR1 is MGHRA and CDR2 is YSYEKL. V gave up 0 bases and J gave up 1 base, with 9 bases separating them. The CDR3 loop reads CASSQDPPENTEAFF. The CDR3 DNA follows: TGCGCCAGCAGCCAAGATCCGCCAGAGAACACTGAAGCTTTCTTT.

The J gene is TRBJ1-1, the V gene TRBV18, with 10 positions matching TRBD1. The CDR3 extends over 13 amino acids. Trimming took 3 bases from V and 6 from J; bases not matched to a gene: 1. Germline lookup yields CDR1 KGHSH and CDR2 LQKENI. CDR3 nucleotides: TGTGCCAGCTCACCTGGGACAGGGGCTGAAGCTTTCTTT. Encoded protein: CASSPGTGAEAFF.

The V gene is TRBV6-5, the J gene TRBJ1-1; D is undetermined. From germline, CDR1 is MNHEY and CDR2 SVGAGI. The germline V and J ends were trimmed by 6 bases and 4 bases, with 6 bases remaining between them. The CDR3 is 11 amino acids. CDR3 residues: CASRAATEAFF. The CDR3 nucleotides are TGTGCCAGCAGGGCTGCCACTGAAGCTTTCTTT.

The rearrangement joins TRBV27 to TRBJ1-2, with 8 bases fitting TRBD1. Trimming cost V 0 bases and J 7 bases; bases outside gene matches: 7. The CDR3 sequence is 15 residues long. Looked up from germline, CDR1 is MNHEY and CDR2 is SMNVEV (reference sequence). CDR3 protein: CASSLSTGGLGGYTF. CDR3 in DNA: TGTGCCAGCAGTTTATCAACAGGGGGTTTGGGTGGCTACACCTTC.

The chain carries TRBV6-5 and TRBJ2-1; D remains ambiguous. Deletions cut 0 bases from V and 9 bases from J, with 6 bases between. The CDR3 totals 12 residues. Germline values: CDR1 MNHEY, CDR2 SVGAGI. CDR3 protein: CASSYSPGEQFF. CDR3 sequence (DNA): TGTGCCAGCAGTTACTCTCCCGGTGAGCAGTTCTTC.

V usage is TRBV7-2 and J usage is TRBJ2-2; no firm D call. Deletions cut 1 base from V and 1 base from J, with 7 bases between. This CDR3 is 15 amino acids long. Germline CDR1 SGHTA, CDR2 FQGNSA. CDR3 DNA sequence: TGTGCCAGCAGCTTAGGGTCACAGAACACCGGGGAGCTGTTTTTT. Encoded protein: CASSLGSQNTGELFF.